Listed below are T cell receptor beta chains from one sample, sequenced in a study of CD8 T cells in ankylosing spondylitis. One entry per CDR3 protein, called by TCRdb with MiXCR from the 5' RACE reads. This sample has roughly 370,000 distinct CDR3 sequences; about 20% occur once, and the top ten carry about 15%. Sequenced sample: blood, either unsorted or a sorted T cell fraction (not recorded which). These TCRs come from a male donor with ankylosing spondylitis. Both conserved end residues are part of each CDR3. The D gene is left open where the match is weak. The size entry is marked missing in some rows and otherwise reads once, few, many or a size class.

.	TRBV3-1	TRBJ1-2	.	CASNPDARANYGYTF	TGTGCCAGCAACCCGGACGCAAGAGCTAACTATGGCTACACCTTC
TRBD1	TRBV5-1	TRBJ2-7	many	CASSFPGGSYEQYF	TGCGCCAGCAGCTTCCCAGGGGGATCCTACGAGCAGTACTTC
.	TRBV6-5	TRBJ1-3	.	CASSYSLGTSDTIYF	TGTGCCAGCAGTTACTCTCTCGGGACATCCGACACCATATATTTT
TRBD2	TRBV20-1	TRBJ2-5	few	CSAQLLAGQETQYF	TGCAGTGCTCAATTACTAGCGGGACAAGAGACCCAGTACTTC
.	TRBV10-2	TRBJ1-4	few	CASRGVRQSPVELFF	TGCGCCAGCAGGGGTGTTAGGCAGAGCCCGGTGGAACTGTTTTTT
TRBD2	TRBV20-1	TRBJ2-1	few	CSATTSGFYNEQFF	TGCAGTGCAACGACTAGCGGCTTCTACAATGAGCAGTTCTTC
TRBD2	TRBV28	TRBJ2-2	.	CASGGFVTSGITGELFF	TGTGCCAGCGGCGGCTTTGTGACTAGCGGGATCACCGGGGAGCTGTTTTTT
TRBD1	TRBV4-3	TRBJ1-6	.	CASSHGRDRGRSPLHF	TGCGCCAGCAGCCATGGCCGGGACAGGGGGCGATCACCCCTCCACTTT
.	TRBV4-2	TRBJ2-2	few	CASSPSYGLNTGELFF	TGTGCCAGCAGCCCGAGCTACGGGTTGAACACCGGGGAGCTGTTTTTT
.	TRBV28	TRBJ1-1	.	CASSRTPDTAEAFF	TGTGCCAGCAGCCGAACTCCAGATACGGCTGAAGCTTTCTTT
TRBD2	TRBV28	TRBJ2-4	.	CASSPPGTTGGNIQYF	TGTGCCAGCAGCCCCCCAGGGACTACTGGAGGAAACATTCAGTACTTC
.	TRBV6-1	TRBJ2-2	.	CASRGSGTGELFF	TGTGCCAGCAGGGGGTCGGGCACCGGGGAGCTGTTTTTT
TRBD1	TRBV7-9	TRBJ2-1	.	CASSLATGTGSNEQFF	TGTGCCAGCAGCTTAGCAACCGGGACAGGGAGCAATGAGCAGTTCTTC
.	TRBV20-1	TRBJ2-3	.	CSAPTAGTSTDTQYF	TGCAGTGCTCCCACCGCCGGAACTAGCACAGATACGCAGTATTTT
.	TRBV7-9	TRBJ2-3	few	CASSPRGINTDTQYF	TGTGCCAGCAGCCCTCGCGGGATTAACACAGATACGCAGTATTTT
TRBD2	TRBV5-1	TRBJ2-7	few	CASSGTSGWTYEQYF	TGCGCCAGCAGCGGAACTAGCGGTTGGACCTACGAGCAGTACTTC
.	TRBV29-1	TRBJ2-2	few	CSVLTPGRFTGELFF	TGCAGCGTCCTGACCCCTGGCAGGTTCACCGGGGAGCTGTTTTTT
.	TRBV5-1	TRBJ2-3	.	CASSIGRIADTQYF	TGCGCCAGCAGCATCGGAAGGATTGCAGATACGCAGTATTTT
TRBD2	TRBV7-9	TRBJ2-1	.	CASSQRASGTDNEQFF	TGTGCCAGCAGCCAGCGGGCTAGCGGGACAGACAATGAGCAGTTCTTC
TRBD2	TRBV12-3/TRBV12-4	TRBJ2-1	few	CASSFSGLGNEQFF	TGTGCCAGCAGTTTTTCCGGACTAGGCAATGAGCAGTTCTTC
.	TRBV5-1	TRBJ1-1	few	CASSLGSGGTNTEAFF	TGCGCCAGCAGCTTGGGTTCTGGAGGGACGAACACTGAAGCTTTCTTT
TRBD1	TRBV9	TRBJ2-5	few	CASSVSLGQGEETQYF	TGTGCCAGCAGCGTTAGTCTTGGACAGGGGGAGGAGACCCAGTACTTC
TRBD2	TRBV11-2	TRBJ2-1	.	CASSLVGGDGEQFF	TGTGCCAGCAGCTTAGTTGGGGGGGACGGTGAGCAGTTCTTC
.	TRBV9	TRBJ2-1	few	CASSPWGRPYNEQFF	TGTGCCAGCAGCCCGTGGGGGCGCCCATACAATGAGCAGTTCTTC
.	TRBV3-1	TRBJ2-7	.	CASSQGVLASEQYF	TGTGCCAGCAGCCAAGGGGTACTAGCAAGCGAGCAGTACTTC
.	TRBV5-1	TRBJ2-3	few	CASSLGRSTTDTQYF	TGCGCCAGCAGCTTGGGCCGATCCACCACAGATACGCAGTATTTT
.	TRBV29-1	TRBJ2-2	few	CSGGSTGELFF	TGCAGCGGTGGGTCCACCGGGGAGCTGTTTTTT
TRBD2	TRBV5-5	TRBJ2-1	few	CASSERTSENNEQFF	TGTGCCAGCAGCGAACGGACTAGCGAGAACAATGAGCAGTTCTTC
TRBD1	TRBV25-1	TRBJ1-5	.	CASSAEEGAPAKPQHF	TGTGCCAGCAGTGCCGAGGAGGGGGCGCCGGCTAAGCCCCAGCATTTT